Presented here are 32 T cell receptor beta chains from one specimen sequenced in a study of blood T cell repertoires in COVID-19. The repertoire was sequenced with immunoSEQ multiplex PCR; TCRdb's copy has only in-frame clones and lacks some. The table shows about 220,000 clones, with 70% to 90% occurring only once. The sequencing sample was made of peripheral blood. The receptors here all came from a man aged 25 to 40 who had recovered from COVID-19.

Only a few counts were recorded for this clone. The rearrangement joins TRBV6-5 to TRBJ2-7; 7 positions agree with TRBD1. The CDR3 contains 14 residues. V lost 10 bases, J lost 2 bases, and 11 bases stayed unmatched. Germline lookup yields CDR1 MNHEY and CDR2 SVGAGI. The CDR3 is CATTFTGTAYEQYF. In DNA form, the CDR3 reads TGTGCCACCACGTTCACCGGGACAGCCTACGAGCAGTACTTC.

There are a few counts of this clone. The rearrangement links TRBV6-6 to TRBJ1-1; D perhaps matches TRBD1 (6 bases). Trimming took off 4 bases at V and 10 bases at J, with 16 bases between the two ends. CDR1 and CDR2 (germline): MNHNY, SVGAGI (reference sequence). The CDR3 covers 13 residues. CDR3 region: CASSFYPGQRAFF. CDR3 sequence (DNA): TGTGCCAGCAGTTTCTATCCCGGACAGAGAGCTTTCTTT.

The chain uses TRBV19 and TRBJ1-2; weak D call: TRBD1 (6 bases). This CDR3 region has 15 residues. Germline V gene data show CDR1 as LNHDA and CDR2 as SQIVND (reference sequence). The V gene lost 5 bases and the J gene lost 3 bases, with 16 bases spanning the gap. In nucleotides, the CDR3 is TGTGCCAGTAGTGGATACCGTGGGGGCCACTATGGCTACACCTTC. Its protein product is CASSGYRGGHYGYTF.

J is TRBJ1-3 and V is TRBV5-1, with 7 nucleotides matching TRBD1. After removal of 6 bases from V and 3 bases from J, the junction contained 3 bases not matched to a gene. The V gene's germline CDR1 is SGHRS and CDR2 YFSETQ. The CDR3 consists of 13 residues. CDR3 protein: CASKPGGGNTIYF. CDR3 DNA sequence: TGCGCCAGCAAACCAGGGGGTGGAAACACCATATATTTT.

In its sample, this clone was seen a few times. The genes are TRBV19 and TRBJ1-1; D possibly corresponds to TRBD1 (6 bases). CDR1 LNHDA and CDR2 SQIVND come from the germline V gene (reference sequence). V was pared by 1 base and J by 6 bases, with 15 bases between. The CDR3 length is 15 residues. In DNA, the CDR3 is TGTGCCAGTAGTATAGCTTCCTGGGGGCAAGCTGAAGCTTTCTTT. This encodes CASSIASWGQAEAFF.

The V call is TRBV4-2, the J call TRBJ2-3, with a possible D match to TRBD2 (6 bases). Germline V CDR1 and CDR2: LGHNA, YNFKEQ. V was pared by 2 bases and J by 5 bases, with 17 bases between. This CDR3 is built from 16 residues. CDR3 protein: CASSQKVGTQGDTQYF. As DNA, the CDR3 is TGTGCCAGCAGCCAAAAAGTTGGGACTCAAGGAGATACGCAGTATTTT.

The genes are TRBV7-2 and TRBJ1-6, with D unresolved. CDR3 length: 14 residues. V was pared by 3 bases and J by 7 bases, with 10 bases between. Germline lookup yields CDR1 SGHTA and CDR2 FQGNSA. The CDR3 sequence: CASSLGRGNSPLHF. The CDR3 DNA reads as TGTGCCAGCAGCTTGGGCCGGGGAAATTCACCCCTCCACTTT.

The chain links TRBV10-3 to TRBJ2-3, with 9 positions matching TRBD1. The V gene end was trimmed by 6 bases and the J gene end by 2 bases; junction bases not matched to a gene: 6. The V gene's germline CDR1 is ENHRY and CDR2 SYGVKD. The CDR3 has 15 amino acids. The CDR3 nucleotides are TGTGCCATCAGACTCCGGGACAGGGACACAGATACGCAGTATTTT. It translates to CAIRLRDRDTDTQYF.

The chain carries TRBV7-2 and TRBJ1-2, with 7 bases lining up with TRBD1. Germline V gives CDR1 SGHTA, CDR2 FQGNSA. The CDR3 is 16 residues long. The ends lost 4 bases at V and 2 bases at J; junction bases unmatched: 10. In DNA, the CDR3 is TGTGCCAGCAGCTCAGCGGAGGGGGCGGCGAACTATGGCTACACCTTC. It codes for CASSSAEGAANYGYTF.

As DNA, the CDR3 is TGTGCCAGCAGTTTCGGGGGGGTAGGGCAGCCCCAGCATTTT. Amino acids: CASSFGGVGQPQHF. The V gene is TRBV27, the J gene TRBJ1-5; TRBD1 might be the D (5 bases). The germline V gene encodes CDR1 MNHEY and CDR2 SMNVEV (reference sequence). The V gene lost 3 bases and the J gene lost 7 bases, with 13 bases spanning the gap. The CDR3 sequence is 14 residues long.

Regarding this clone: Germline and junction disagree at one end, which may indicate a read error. DNA of the CDR3: TGCGCCAGCAGACAAGCCGGGACAGTTTACAATGAGCAGTTCTTC. This translates into CASRQAGTVYNEQFF. The chain combines TRBV4-1 with TRBJ2-1; 7 nucleotides agree with TRBD1. The CDR3 sequence is 15 residues long. Germline V gives CDR1 MGHRA, CDR2 YSYEKL.

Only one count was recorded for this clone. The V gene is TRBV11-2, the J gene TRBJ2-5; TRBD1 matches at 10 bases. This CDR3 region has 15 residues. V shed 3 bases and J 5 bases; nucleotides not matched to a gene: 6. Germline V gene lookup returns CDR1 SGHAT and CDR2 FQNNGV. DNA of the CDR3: TGTGCCAGCAGCTTTTGGACAGGGGGTGGGGAGACCCAGTACTTC. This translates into CASSFWTGGGETQYF.

Here the CDR3 reads CASRTIGQLNTEAFF. The CDR3 bases are TGTGCCAGCAGGACAATTGGACAACTGAACACTGAAGCTTTCTTT. V gene TRBV6-5 combines with J gene TRBJ1-1; a weak D match, TRBD1 (5 bases). Germline CDR1 reads MNHEY; CDR2 reads SVGAGI. The germline V and J ends were trimmed by 6 bases and 0 bases, with 14 bases remaining between them. There are 15 residues in the CDR3.

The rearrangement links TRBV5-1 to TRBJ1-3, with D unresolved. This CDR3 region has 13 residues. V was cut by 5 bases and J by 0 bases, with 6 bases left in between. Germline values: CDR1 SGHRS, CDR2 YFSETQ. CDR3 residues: CASSSRSGNTIYF. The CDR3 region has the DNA TGCGCCAGCAGTTCTCGCTCTGGAAACACCATATATTTT.

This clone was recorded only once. The DNA of the CDR3 is TGTGCCAGTACCATCAACGGGAGGGGGACATTCGGCGGGGAGCTGTTTTTT. Translated: CASTINGRGTFGGELFF. V is TRBV19 and J is TRBJ2-2, with 8 positions matching TRBD2. The V gene's germline CDR1 is LNHDA and CDR2 SQIVND (reference sequence). Trimming at V came to 7 bases and at J to 7 bases, leaving 17 bases not matched to a gene. The CDR3 extends over 17 amino acids.

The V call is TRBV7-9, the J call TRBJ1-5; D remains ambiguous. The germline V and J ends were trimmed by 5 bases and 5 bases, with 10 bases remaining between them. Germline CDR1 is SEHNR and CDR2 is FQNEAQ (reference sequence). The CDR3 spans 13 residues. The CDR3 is CASSPHEDQPQHF. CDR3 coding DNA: TGTGCCAGCAGCCCCCACGAGGATCAGCCCCAGCATTTT.

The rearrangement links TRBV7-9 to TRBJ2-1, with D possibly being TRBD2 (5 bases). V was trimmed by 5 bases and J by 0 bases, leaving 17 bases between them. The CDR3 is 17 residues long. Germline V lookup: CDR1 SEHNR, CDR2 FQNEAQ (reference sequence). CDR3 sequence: CASSPLGSGSSYNEQFF. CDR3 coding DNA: TGTGCCAGCAGCCCCCTAGGCTCGGGGAGCTCCTACAATGAGCAGTTCTTC.

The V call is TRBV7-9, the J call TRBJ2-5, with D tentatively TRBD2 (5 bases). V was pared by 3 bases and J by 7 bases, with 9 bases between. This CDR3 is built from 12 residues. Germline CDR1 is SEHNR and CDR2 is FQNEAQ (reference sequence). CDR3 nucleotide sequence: TGTGCCAGCAGCTTGGACTTTGGGACCCAGTACTTC. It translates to CASSLDFGTQYF.

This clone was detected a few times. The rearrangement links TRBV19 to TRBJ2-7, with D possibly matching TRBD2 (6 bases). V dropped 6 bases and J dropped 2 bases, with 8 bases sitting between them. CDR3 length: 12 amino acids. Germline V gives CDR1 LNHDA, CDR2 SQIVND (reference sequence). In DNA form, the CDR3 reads TGTGCCAGTAGGGCGGGAACCTACGAGCAGTACTTC. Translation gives CASRAGTYEQYF.

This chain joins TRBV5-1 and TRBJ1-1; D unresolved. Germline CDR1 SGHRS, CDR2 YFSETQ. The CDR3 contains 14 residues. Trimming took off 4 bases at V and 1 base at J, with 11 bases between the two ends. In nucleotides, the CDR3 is TGCGCCAGCAGCGCCTCGGGAGGGAACACTGAAGCTTTCTTT. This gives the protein CASSASGGNTEAFF.

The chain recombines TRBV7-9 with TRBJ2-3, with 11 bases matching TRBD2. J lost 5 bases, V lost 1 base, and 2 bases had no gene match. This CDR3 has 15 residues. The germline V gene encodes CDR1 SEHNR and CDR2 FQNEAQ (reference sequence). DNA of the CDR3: TGTGCCAGCAGCTTAGTAGCGGGGGGGCGAGATACGCAGTATTTT. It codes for CASSLVAGGRDTQYF. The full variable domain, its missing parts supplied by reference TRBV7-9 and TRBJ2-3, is DTGVSQNPRHKITKRGQNVTFRCDPISEHNRLYWYRQTLGQGPEFLTYFQNEAQLEKSRLLSDRFSAERPKGSFSTLEIQRTEQGDSAMYLCASSLVAGGRDTQYFGPGTRLTVL.

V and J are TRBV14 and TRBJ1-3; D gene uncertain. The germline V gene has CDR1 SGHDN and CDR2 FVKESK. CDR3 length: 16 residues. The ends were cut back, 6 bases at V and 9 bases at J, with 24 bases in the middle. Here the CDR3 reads CASRPKKETAIGTIYF. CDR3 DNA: TGTGCCAGCAGGCCAAAGAAGGAGACGGCCATCGGCACCATATATTTT.

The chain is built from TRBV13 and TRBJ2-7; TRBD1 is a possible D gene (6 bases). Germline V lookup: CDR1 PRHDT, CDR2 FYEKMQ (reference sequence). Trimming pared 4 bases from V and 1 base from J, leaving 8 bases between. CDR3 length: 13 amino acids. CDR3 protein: CASSSDRSYEQYF. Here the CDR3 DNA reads TGTGCCAGCAGCTCGGACAGATCCTACGAGCAGTACTTC.

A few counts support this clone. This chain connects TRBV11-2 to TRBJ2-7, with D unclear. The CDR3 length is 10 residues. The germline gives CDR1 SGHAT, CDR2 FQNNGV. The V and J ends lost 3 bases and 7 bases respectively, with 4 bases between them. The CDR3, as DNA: TGTGCCAGCAGCTTCCGGGAGCAGTACTTC. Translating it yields CASSFREQYF.

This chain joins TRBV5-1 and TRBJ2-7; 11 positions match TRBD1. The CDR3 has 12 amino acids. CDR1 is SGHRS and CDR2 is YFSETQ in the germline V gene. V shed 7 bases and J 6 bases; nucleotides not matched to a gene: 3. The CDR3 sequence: CASWTGGGEQYF. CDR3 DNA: TGCGCCAGCTGGACAGGGGGCGGCGAGCAGTACTTC.

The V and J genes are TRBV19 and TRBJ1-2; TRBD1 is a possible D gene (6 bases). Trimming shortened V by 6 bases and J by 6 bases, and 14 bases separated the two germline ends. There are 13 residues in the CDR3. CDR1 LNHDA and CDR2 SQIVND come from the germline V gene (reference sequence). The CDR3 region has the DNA TGTGCCAGTAGGGTACAGGGAAGAAATGGCTACACCTTC. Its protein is CASRVQGRNGYTF.

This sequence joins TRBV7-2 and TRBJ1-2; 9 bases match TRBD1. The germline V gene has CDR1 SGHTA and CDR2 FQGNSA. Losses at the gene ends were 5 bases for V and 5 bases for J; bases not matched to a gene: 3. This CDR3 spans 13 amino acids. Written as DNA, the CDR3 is TGTGCCAGCAGCCCGACAGGGGGTTATGGCTACACCTTC. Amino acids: CASSPTGGYGYTF.

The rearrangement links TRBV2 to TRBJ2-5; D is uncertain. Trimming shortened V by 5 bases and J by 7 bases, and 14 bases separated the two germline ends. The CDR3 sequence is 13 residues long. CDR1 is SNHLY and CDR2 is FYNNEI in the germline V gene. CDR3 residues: CASSFVLLGTQYF. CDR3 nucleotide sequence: TGTGCCAGCAGTTTCGTCCTCCTCGGGACCCAGTACTTC.

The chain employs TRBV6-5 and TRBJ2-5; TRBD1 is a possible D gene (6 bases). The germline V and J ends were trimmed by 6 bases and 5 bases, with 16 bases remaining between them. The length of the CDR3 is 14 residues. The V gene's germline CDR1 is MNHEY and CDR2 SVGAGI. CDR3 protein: CASSPTGSKETQYF. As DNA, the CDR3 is TGTGCCAGCAGCCCCACAGGGTCAAAGGAGACCCAGTACTTC.

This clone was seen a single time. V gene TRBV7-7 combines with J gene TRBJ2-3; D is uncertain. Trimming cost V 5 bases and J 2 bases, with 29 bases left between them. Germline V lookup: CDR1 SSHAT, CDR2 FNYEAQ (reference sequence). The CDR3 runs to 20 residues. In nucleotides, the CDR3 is TGTGCCAGCAGCCGTCACGCCCCTAACCAATTAGAGTCTGTCACAGATACGCAGTATTTT. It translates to CASSRHAPNQLESVTDTQYF.

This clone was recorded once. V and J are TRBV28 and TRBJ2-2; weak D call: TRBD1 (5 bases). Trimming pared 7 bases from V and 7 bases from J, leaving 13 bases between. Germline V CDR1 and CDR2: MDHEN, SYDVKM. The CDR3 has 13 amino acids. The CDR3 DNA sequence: TGTGCCAGCAAAGGCAGGGTGAACGGGGAGCTGTTTTTT. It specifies CASKGRVNGELFF. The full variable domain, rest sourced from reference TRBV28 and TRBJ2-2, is DVKVTQSSRYLVKRTGEKVFLECVQDMDHENMFWYRQDPGLGLRLIYFSYDVKMKEKGDIPEGYSVSREKKERFSLILESASTNQTSMYLCASKGRVNGELFFGEGSRLTVL.

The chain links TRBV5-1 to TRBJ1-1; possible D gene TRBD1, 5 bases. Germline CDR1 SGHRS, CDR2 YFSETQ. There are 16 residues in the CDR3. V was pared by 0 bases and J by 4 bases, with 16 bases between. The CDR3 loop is CASSLARDSEGTEAFF. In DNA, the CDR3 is TGCGCCAGCAGCTTGGCCCGGGACTCGGAGGGCACTGAAGCTTTCTTT.